This TCR beta chain was captured in a study of blood T cell repertoires in COVID-19. On the study more broadly: Whether acute or convalescent, the COVID-19 samples came from the United States, Italy and Spain. Sample material is recorded as cDNA or gDNA derived from T cells, B-cell-depleted T cells, or PBMCs.

The CDR3 is 15 residues long. Trimming left V 0 bases short and J 5 bases short, with 14 bases between. In germline, CDR1 is SGHRS, CDR2 YFSETQ. Original methodology: Estimation of nucleated cell counts relied on the amplification of reference gene primers. Profiled with immunoSEQ multiplex PCR; TCRdb holds only in-frame clones, not every one. The DNA gave D and trimming, while V, J and clone size come from that table. The sample shows about 100,000 clones, roughly 91% of them seen only once. Specimen: peripheral blood. This TCR came from a human donor in a cohort sampled during active COVID-19. The chain combines TRBV5-1 with TRBJ1-1; possible D gene TRBD1, 5 bases. The CDR3 nucleotides are TGCGCCAGCAGCTTGGAGGCCAGGGTGGGAACTGAAGCTTTCTTT. It translates to CASSLEARVGTEAFF.